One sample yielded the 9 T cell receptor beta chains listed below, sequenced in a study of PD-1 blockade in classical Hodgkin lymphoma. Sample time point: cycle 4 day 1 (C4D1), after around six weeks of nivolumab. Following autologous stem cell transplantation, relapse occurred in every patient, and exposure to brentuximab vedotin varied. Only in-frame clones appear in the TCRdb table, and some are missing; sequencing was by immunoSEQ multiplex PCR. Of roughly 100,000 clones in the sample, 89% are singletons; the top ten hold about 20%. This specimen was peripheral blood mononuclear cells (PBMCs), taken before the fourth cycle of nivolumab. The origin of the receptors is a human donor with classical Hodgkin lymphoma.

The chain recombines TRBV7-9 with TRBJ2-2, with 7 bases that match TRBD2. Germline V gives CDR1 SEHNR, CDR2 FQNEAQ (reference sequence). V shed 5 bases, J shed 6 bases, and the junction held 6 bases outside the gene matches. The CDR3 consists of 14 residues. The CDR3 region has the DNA TGTGCCAGCAGCGATGGACTAGTCGCCGGGGAGCTGTTTTTT. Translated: CASSDGLVAGELFF.

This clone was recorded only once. This CDR3 reads CASQRDTGELFF. CDR3 nucleotide sequence: TGTGCCAGTCAGCGGGACACCGGGGAGCTGTTTTTT. The chain uses TRBV9 and TRBJ2-2, with D perhaps TRBD2 (6 bases). V lost 8 bases and J lost 3, with 8 bases in between. The CDR3 length is 12 residues. CDR1 is SGDLS and CDR2 is YYNGEE in the germline V gene.

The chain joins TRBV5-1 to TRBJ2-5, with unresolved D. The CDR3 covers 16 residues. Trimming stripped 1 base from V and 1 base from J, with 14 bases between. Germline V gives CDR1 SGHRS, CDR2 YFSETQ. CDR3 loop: CASSLNLLGIQETQYF. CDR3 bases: TGCGCCAGCAGCTTGAATCTACTGGGAATCCAAGAGACCCAGTACTTC.

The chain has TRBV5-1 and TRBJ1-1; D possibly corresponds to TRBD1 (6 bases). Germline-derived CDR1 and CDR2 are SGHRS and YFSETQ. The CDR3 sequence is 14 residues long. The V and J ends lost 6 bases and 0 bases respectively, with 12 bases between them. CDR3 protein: CASTEQGMNTEAFF. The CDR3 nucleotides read TGCGCCAGCACCGAACAGGGCATGAACACTGAAGCTTTCTTT.

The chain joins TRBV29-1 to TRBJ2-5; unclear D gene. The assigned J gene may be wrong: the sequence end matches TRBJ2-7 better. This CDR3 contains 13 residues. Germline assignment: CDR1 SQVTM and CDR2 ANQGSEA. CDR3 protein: CSVRILQPFEQYF. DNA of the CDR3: TGCAGCGTTAGAATATTACAGCCTTTCGAGCAGTACTTC.

CDR3: CASSGGLAEQYF. CDR3 nucleotide sequence: TGTGCCAGCAGCGGGGGACTAGCCGAGCAGTACTTC. The gene calls are TRBV7-9 and TRBJ2-7; 9 bases line up with TRBD2. This CDR3 has 12 amino acids. V trimming: 5 bases; J trimming: 6 bases; junction bases outside the gene matches: 2. Germline loops: CDR1 SEHNR, CDR2 FQNEAQ (reference sequence).

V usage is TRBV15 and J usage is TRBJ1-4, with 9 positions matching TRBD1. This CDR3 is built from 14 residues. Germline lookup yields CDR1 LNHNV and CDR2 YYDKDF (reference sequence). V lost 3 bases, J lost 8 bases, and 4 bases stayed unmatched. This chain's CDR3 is CATSRDRGGEKLFF. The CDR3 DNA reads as TGTGCCACCAGCAGGGACAGGGGCGGGGAAAAACTGTTTTTT.

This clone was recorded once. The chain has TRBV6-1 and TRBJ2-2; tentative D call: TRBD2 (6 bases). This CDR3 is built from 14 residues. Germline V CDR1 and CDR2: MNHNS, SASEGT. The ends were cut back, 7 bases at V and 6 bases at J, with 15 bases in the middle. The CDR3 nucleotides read TGTGCCAGCAAATTACGGGAGAGGTCCGGGGAGCTGTTTTTT. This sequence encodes CASKLRERSGELFF.

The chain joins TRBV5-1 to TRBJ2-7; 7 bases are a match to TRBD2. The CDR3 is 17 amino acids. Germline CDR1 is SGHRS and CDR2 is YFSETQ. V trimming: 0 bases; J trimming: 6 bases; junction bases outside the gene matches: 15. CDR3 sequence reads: CASSLAPTGGRVFEQYF. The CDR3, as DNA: TGCGCCAGCAGCTTGGCCCCCACTGGGGGGAGGGTGTTCGAGCAGTACTTC.